The 22 T cell receptor beta chains below were found in one sample sequenced in a study of technical replicates of blood from a handful of donors. Here immunoSEQ multiplex PCR was the method, and the copy in TCRdb shows in-frame clones only, minus some. The table lists tens of thousands of clones, 90% to 95% of them singletons. The specimen was T cells isolated from PBMCs. These receptors originate from a human donor in good health.

This clone was seen a single time. The CDR3 spells CAISHNGDEAFF. The DNA for the CDR3 is TGTGCCATTTCCCACAACGGAGATGAAGCTTTCTTT. The gene calls are TRBV10-3 and TRBJ1-1; D call uncertain. Trimming shortened V by 9 bases and J by 7 bases, and 15 bases separated the two germline ends. Germline V CDR1 and CDR2: ENHRY, SYGVKD. This CDR3 comprises 12 residues.

This clone was counted a few times. V gene TRBV28 combines with J gene TRBJ2-1; a possible D gene is TRBD2 (6 bases). CDR1 MDHEN and CDR2 SYDVKM come from the germline V gene. This CDR3 spans 15 amino acids. V lost 5 bases and J lost 4, with 15 bases in between. The CDR3 nucleotides read TGTGCCAGCAGTGAACCGGCGGGACCTTACAATGAGCAGTTCTTC. Its protein product is CASSEPAGPYNEQFF.

The V call is TRBV30, the J call TRBJ1-1; 9 bases are a match to TRBD1. The ends lost 1 base at V and 5 bases at J; junction bases unmatched: 11. This CDR3 has 16 residues. Germline V CDR1 and CDR2: GTSNPN, SVGIG (reference sequence). The CDR3 nucleotides read TGTGCCTGGAGTGCAAGATTAGGACAGGGGAAGACTGAAGCTTTCTTT. Its protein product is CAWSARLGQGKTEAFF. Complete variable domain (other parts from reference TRBV30 and TRBJ1-1): SQTIHQWPATLVQPVGSPLSLECTVEGTSNPNLYWYRQAAGRGLQLLFYSVGIGQISSEVPQNLSASRPQDRQFILSSKKLLLSDSGFYLCAWSARLGQGKTEAFFGQGTRLTVV.

This clone was observed once. The V gene is TRBV28, the J gene TRBJ1-3; 7 bases agree with TRBD1. V shed 10 bases and J 6 bases; nucleotides not matched to a gene: 9. The CDR3 spans 13 residues. CDR1 and CDR2 from the germline V gene are MDHEN and SYDVKM. The CDR3 is CATAPGTVNTIYF. In nucleotides, the CDR3 is TGTGCCACCGCCCCCGGGACAGTAAACACCATATATTTT.

This chain links TRBV7-9 with TRBJ2-1, with 10 bases that match TRBD2. Germline V gives CDR1 SEHNR, CDR2 FQNEAQ (reference sequence). J lost 7 bases, V lost 2 bases, and 5 bases had no gene match. The CDR3 sequence is 15 residues long. In DNA form, the CDR3 reads TGTGCCAGCAGCTTAATAGCGGGGGGCGGAAATGAGCAGTTCTTC. This translates into CASSLIAGGGNEQFF.

The chain joins TRBV4-1 to TRBJ2-7, with 9 bases matching TRBD2. This CDR3 spans 14 amino acids. Germline V gives CDR1 MGHRA, CDR2 YSYEKL. V shed 4 bases, J shed 5 bases, and the junction held 6 bases outside the gene matches. Written as DNA, the CDR3 is TGCGCCAGCAGCCTTCATAGCGGGAGAAACGAGCAGTACTTC. This translates into CASSLHSGRNEQYF.

The V and J genes are TRBV27 and TRBJ2-2; 13 bases align to TRBD2. CDR1 and CDR2 from the germline V gene are MNHEY and SMNVEV (reference sequence). V shed 2 bases and J 1 base; nucleotides not matched to a gene: 13. The CDR3 extends over 21 amino acids. The chain's CDR3 is CASSLTPPGTSGIMNTGELFF. The CDR3 nucleotides read TGTGCCAGCAGTTTAACCCCACCCGGGACTAGCGGGATTATGAACACCGGGGAGCTGTTTTTT.

The chain combines TRBV29-1 with TRBJ2-5, with TRBD1 as a possible D gene (6 bases). Germline loops: CDR1 SQVTM, CDR2 ANQGSEA. CDR3 length equals 15 residues. The V end lost 4 bases, the J end lost 4 bases, and 19 bases lay between the germline ends. CDR3 region: CSVAGAGQGLETQYF. CDR3 DNA: TGCAGCGTTGCAGGGGCGGGCCAAGGACTAGAGACCCAGTACTTC.

V gene TRBV14 combines with J gene TRBJ1-2; 7 bases are a match to TRBD1. This CDR3 has 14 residues. The germline V gene encodes CDR1 SGHDN and CDR2 FVKESK. Losses at the gene ends were 2 bases for V and 8 bases for J; bases not matched to a gene: 8. CDR3 sequence (DNA): TGTGCCAGCAGCCAACCACAAACAGGGGAAGGCTACACCTTC. It translates to CASSQPQTGEGYTF. Based on the CDR3 plus reference TRBV14 and TRBJ1-2, the full variable domain is EAGVTQFPSHSVIEKGQTVTLRCDPISGHDNLYWYRRVMGKEIKFLLHFVKESKQDESGMPNNRFLAERTGGTYSTLKVQPAELEDSGVYFCASSQPQTGEGYTFGSGTRLTVV.

In DNA form, the CDR3 reads TGCAGCGTTGAAAGGGAGGGATTCTATGGCTACACCTTC. Amino acids: CSVEREGFYGYTF. V and J are TRBV29-1 and TRBJ1-2, with D unclear. V shed 2 bases and J shed 4 bases, with 11 bases lying between them. The CDR3 contains 13 residues. Per the germline V gene, CDR1 is SQVTM and CDR2 is ANQGSEA. Combining the CDR3 with reference TRBV29-1 and TRBJ1-2 gives the whole variable domain SAVISQKPSRDICQRGTSLTIQCQVDSQVTMMFWYRQQPGQSLTLIATANQGSEATYESGFVIDKFPISRPNLTFSTLTVSNMSPEDSSIYLCSVEREGFYGYTFGSGTRLTVV.

The V gene is TRBV28, the J gene TRBJ2-3, with 12 positions matching TRBD2. This CDR3 is 17 amino acids long. Germline trimming cut 4 bases from V and 1 base from J; bases unmatched to any gene: 6. Germline values: CDR1 MDHEN, CDR2 SYDVKM. CDR3 amino acids: CASSSRRLAGGTDTQYF. The CDR3 bases are TGTGCCAGCAGTTCCCGGCGACTAGCGGGAGGCACAGATACGCAGTATTTT.

The genes are TRBV6-5 and TRBJ2-1; D possibly corresponds to TRBD2 (5 bases). The CDR3 has 15 residues. V was cut by 3 bases and J by 4 bases, with 13 bases left in between. The germline CDR1 and CDR2 sequences are MNHEY and SVGAGI. The CDR3 sequence: CASSYRELGYNEQFF. The CDR3 coding sequence is TGTGCCAGCAGTTATAGGGAGTTGGGATACAATGAGCAGTTCTTC.

This chain connects TRBV7-9 to TRBJ2-5; TRBD1 matches 8 bases. The trim removed 5 bases at V and 3 bases at J, leaving 14 bases unmatched. The CDR3 loop spans 17 amino acids. Germline lookup yields CDR1 SEHNR and CDR2 FQNEAQ (reference sequence). The CDR3 region has the DNA TGTGCCAGCAGCCCAACAGGGGGAGTCCCCCAAAAAGAGACCCAGTACTTC. It encodes CASSPTGGVPQKETQYF.

This chain connects TRBV27 to TRBJ1-4; D is perhaps TRBD1 (6 bases). This CDR3 contains 16 residues. CDR1 and CDR2 from the germline V gene are MNHEY and SMNVEV (reference sequence). V lost 6 bases to trimming and J lost 4 bases, with 18 bases between them. CDR3 residues: CASSPIYRAHNEKLFF. The CDR3 bases are TGTGCCAGCAGCCCCATCTACAGGGCCCATAATGAAAAACTGTTTTTT.

V usage is TRBV19 and J usage is TRBJ1-5; D uncertain. The ends were cut back, 5 bases at V and 5 bases at J, with 10 bases in the middle. The germline V gene has CDR1 LNHDA and CDR2 SQIVND (reference sequence). There are 13 residues in the CDR3. The CDR3: CASSLSLDQPQHF. The CDR3 region has the DNA TGTGCCAGTAGTTTGTCCCTTGATCAGCCCCAGCATTTT.

The CDR3 loop is CASSLSGGSYEQYF. The CDR3 DNA reads TGTGCCAGCAGTCTTAGCGGGGGCTCCTACGAGCAGTACTTC. The V call is TRBV6-5, the J call TRBJ2-7; 9 nucleotides line up with TRBD2. Germline values: CDR1 MNHEY, CDR2 SVGAGI. The length of the CDR3 is 14 residues. With V trimmed by 5 bases and J by 0 bases, 2 bases remained unmatched.

The chain has TRBV5-1 and TRBJ1-1, with TRBD1 as a possible D gene (6 bases). Germline CDR1 reads SGHRS; CDR2 reads YFSETQ. The CDR3 consists of 14 residues. V lost 5 bases to trimming and J lost 1 base, with 12 bases between them. The DNA of the CDR3 is TGCGCCAGCAGAGGGGGGGGCCCGAACACTGAAGCTTTCTTT. Its protein product is CASRGGGPNTEAFF. The variable domain in full, completed from reference TRBV5-1 and TRBJ1-1, reads KAGVTQTPRYLIKTRGQQVTLSCSPISGHRSVSWYQQTPGQGLQFLFEYFSETQRNKGNFPGRFSGRQFSNSRSEMNVSTLELGDSALYLCASRGGGPNTEAFFGQGTRLTVV.

V usage is TRBV9 and J usage is TRBJ2-5; 8 nucleotides line up with TRBD2. J lost 1 base, V lost 3 bases, and 8 bases had no gene match. Germline lookup yields CDR1 SGDLS and CDR2 YYNGEE. The CDR3 has 16 residues. In DNA, the CDR3 is TGTGCCAGCAGCGATACTAGCGGAGAGACCCAAGAGACCCAGTACTTC. It is translated as CASSDTSGETQETQYF.

The rearrangement uses TRBV11-2 and TRBJ2-3, with TRBD2 as a possible D gene (6 bases). The V and J ends lost 5 bases and 2 bases respectively, with 11 bases between them. The length of the CDR3 is 14 residues. CDR1 and CDR2 from the germline V gene are SGHAT and FQNNGV. This CDR3 is CASSIGGPTDTQYF. CDR3 DNA sequence: TGTGCCAGCAGCATCGGGGGACCCACAGATACGCAGTATTTT.

CDR3 region: CASSKGTSVTDTQYF. As DNA, the CDR3 is TGTGCCAGCAGTAAGGGGACATCGGTCACAGATACGCAGTATTTT. The chain links TRBV6-6 to TRBJ2-3, with D possibly TRBD1 on 6 matching bases. The CDR3 sequence is 15 residues long. Between the trimmed V and J ends, which lost 5 bases and 2 bases, there was a span of 14 bases. The germline V gene has CDR1 MNHNY and CDR2 SVGAGI (reference sequence).

This chain uses TRBV19 with TRBJ2-1; a weak D match, TRBD2 (6 bases). V dropped 3 bases and J dropped 4 bases, with 13 bases sitting between them. Germline loops: CDR1 LNHDA, CDR2 SQIVND (reference sequence). The CDR3 totals 15 residues. CDR3 region: CASSINGGKYNEQFF. CDR3 nucleotides: TGTGCCAGTAGTATCAACGGGGGAAAATACAATGAGCAGTTCTTC.

This chain uses TRBV5-1 with TRBJ1-1, with 8 bases matching TRBD1. Looked up from germline, CDR1 is SGHRS and CDR2 is YFSETQ. The V segment lost 4 bases and the J segment 3 bases; nucleotides outside the gene matches: 5. CDR3 length: 14 residues. CDR3 coding DNA: TGCGCCAGCAGCACACAGGGGGGCGACACTGAAGCTTTCTTT. It translates to CASSTQGGDTEAFF.